One sample yielded the 23 T cell receptor beta chains listed below, sequenced in a study of T cell responses to AZD1222 COVID-19 vaccine. Assay used: immunoSEQ multiplex PCR; TCRdb lists only in-frame clones, some missing. Found here are more than 90,000 clones, less than 85% of them singletons; the top ten hold approximately 15%. The sample in question was peripheral blood, obtained 28 days after the second AZD1222 dose. These receptors were obtained from an adult who received the AZD1222 COVID-19 vaccine.

The J gene is TRBJ2-7, the V gene TRBV21-1; whether TRBD1, the table's D call, matches the DNA was not checked. TRBV21-1 is an annotated pseudogene. This CDR3 region has 14 residues. The CDR3 sequence: CASSNGPPNYEQYF. The CDR3 nucleotides are TGTGCCAGCAGCAATGGGCCACCTAACTACGAGCAGTACTTC.

The chain uses TRBV10-2 and TRBJ1-2, with D maybe TRBD1 (6 bases). The CDR3 contains 13 residues. V lost 3 bases and J 8 bases, leaving 13 bases between the germline ends. Germline values: CDR1 WSHSY, CDR2 SAAADI. CDR3 nucleotides: TGCGCCAGCAGTGAACAGGGATCCACGGGCTACACCTTC. Its protein is CASSEQGSTGYTF.

This clone was recorded once. The rearrangement uses TRBV4-1 and TRBJ2-7, with D perhaps matching TRBD1 or TRBD2 (5 bases each). V shed 6 bases and J shed 2 bases, with 14 bases lying between them. CDR1 MGHRA and CDR2 YSYEKL come from the germline V gene. The CDR3 is 14 residues long. CDR3 in amino acids: CASRKRDGTYEQYF. In DNA form, the CDR3 reads TGCGCCAGCAGAAAAAGGGACGGCACCTACGAGCAGTACTTC.

The rearrangement uses TRBV7-2 and TRBJ2-5; the D gene could be TRBD1 or TRBD2 (5 bases each). The CDR3 extends over 14 amino acids. The germline V gene encodes CDR1 SGHTA and CDR2 FQGNSA. V lost 6 bases and J lost 4, with 15 bases in between. CDR3 bases: TGTGCCAGCAGGCCTTCCGGGACCCCAGAGACCCAGTACTTC. It yields the protein CASRPSGTPETQYF.

The rearrangement uses TRBV12-5 and TRBJ1-2, with D maybe TRBD1 (5 bases). Trimming stripped 5 bases from V and 5 bases from J, with 6 bases between. The CDR3 extends over 11 amino acids. Germline V CDR1 and CDR2: LGHNT, FRNRAP. Here the CDR3 DNA reads TGTGCTAGTGGTGAGGGGTATGGCTACACCTTC. The encoded protein is CASGEGYGYTF.

V usage is TRBV19 and J usage is TRBJ1-6; TRBD1 might be the D (5 bases). The ends were cut back, 5 bases at V and 9 bases at J, with 11 bases in the middle. Germline V gives CDR1 LNHDA, CDR2 SQIVND (reference sequence). The CDR3 is 13 amino acids. CDR3 loop: CASSSGVGSPLHF. The CDR3 coding sequence is TGTGCCAGTAGTTCGGGGGTAGGTTCACCCCTCCACTTT.

This clone was recorded only once. This chain joins TRBV23-1 and TRBJ1-2, with D perhaps TRBD1 (6 bases). TRBV23-1 is sorted into the ORF group, with uncertain function. The CDR3 extends over 10 amino acids. The V end was cut by 11 bases, the J end by 6 bases, with 10 bases between. CDR3 loop: CARQAHGYTF. DNA of the CDR3: TGCGCCCGACAGGCACATGGCTACACCTTC.

J is TRBJ2-2 and V is TRBV7-2; D not resolved. CDR1 is SGHTA, CDR2 FQGNSA, per germline. This CDR3 comprises 14 residues. V was trimmed by 5 bases and J by 3 bases, leaving 10 bases between them. The CDR3 DNA reads as TGTGCCAGCAGCCACGCAAGATACACCGGGGAGCTGTTTTTT. Amino acids: CASSHARYTGELFF.

The V and J genes are TRBV5-6 and TRBJ1-2, with a tentative D call TRBD1 (6 bases). The CDR3 length is 14 residues. Trimming shortened V by 4 bases and J by 7 bases, and 17 bases separated the two germline ends. The V gene's germline CDR1 is SGHDT and CDR2 YYEEEE. The CDR3, as DNA: TGTGCCAGCAGCGGAGGGGTACAGGGACGTGGCTACACCTTC. It translates to CASSGGVQGRGYTF.

The chain carries TRBV5-4 and TRBJ2-2; D not resolved. V lost 0 bases and J lost 1, with 10 bases in between. The CDR3 is 16 residues long. CDR1 is SGHNT, CDR2 YYREEE, per germline (reference sequence). CDR3 DNA sequence: TGTGCCAGCAGCTTGGACACTCTAGGGAACACCGGGGAGCTGTTTTTT. Amino acids: CASSLDTLGNTGELFF.

The gene calls are TRBV2 and TRBJ2-3, with unresolved D. This CDR3 is built from 12 residues. Germline assignment: CDR1 SNHLY and CDR2 FYNNEI. Deletions cut 6 bases from V and 6 bases from J, with 10 bases between. The CDR3 sequence is CASSPAFDTQYF. The CDR3 DNA reads as TGTGCCAGCAGCCCGGCGTTCGATACGCAGTATTTT.

The chain uses TRBV9 and TRBJ1-6; 9 bases match TRBD1. Germline CDR1 SGDLS, CDR2 YYNGEE. This CDR3 spans 15 amino acids. V gave up 0 bases and J gave up 10 bases; unmatched junction bases: 5. The CDR3 spells CASSVAGQGLSPLHF. CDR3 bases: TGTGCCAGCAGCGTAGCGGGACAGGGTTTATCACCCCTCCACTTT. Using reference TRBV9 and TRBJ1-6 for the parts outside the CDR3, the full variable domain is DSGVTQTPKHLITATGQRVTLRCSPRSGDLSVYWYQQSLDQGLQFLIQYYNGEERAKGNILERFSAQQFPDLHSELNLSSLELGDSALYFCASSVAGQGLSPLHFGNGTRLTVT.

V is TRBV7-3 and J is TRBJ2-2; D possibly corresponds to TRBD2 (5 bases). The V and J ends lost 2 bases and 2 bases respectively, with 15 bases between them. Germline assignment: CDR1 SGHTA and CDR2 FQGTGA. The CDR3 runs 17 residues. The CDR3 sequence: CASSLSVGGLNTGELFF. CDR3 DNA: TGTGCCAGCAGCTTATCGGTAGGAGGTCTAAACACCGGGGAGCTGTTTTTT.

V gene TRBV19 combines with J gene TRBJ1-3; D unclear. The DNA end is a closer match to TRBJ2-2, so the J assignment may be wrong. This CDR3 is 15 amino acids long. Looked up from germline, CDR1 is LNHDA and CDR2 is SQIVND (reference sequence). CDR3 sequence: CASSTQGPEGGELFF. The CDR3 DNA is TGTGCCAGTAGTACTCAAGGGCCCGAAGGCGGGGAGCTGTTTTTT.

The V gene is TRBV21-1, the J gene TRBJ2-2; TRBD2 is taken as the D call from the table, unchecked against the DNA. TRBV21-1 is a pseudogene locus. This CDR3 has 15 residues. This CDR3 is CASSTRLADTGELFF. The CDR3, as DNA: TGTGCCAGCAGCACCCGACTAGCGGACACCGGGGAGCTGTTTTTT.

This clone was counted a few times. The chain combines TRBV11-2 with TRBJ1-3; D is ambiguous. Between the trimmed V and J ends, which lost 0 bases and 7 bases, there was a span of 13 bases. The germline CDR1 and CDR2 sequences are SGHAT and FQNNGV. The CDR3 totals 15 residues. The CDR3 DNA sequence: TGTGCCAGCAGCTTAGAGGGCGGTGGAGGGAACACCATATATTTT. Its translation is CASSLEGGGGNTIYF.

This clone turned up a few times. This rearrangement joins TRBV5-1 to TRBJ1-1; D possibly corresponds to TRBD1 (5 bases). The CDR3 totals 15 residues. Germline assignment: CDR1 SGHRS and CDR2 YFSETQ. V gave up 2 bases and J gave up 4 bases, with 15 bases separating them. The CDR3 here is CASSFGHSGGTEAFF. The CDR3 DNA reads as TGCGCCAGCAGCTTCGGACATTCCGGCGGCACTGAAGCTTTCTTT. The variable domain in full, completed from reference TRBV5-1 and TRBJ1-1, reads KAGVTQTPRYLIKTRGQQVTLSCSPISGHRSVSWYQQTPGQGLQFLFEYFSETQRNKGNFPGRFSGRQFSNSRSEMNVSTLELGDSALYLCASSFGHSGGTEAFFGQGTRLTVV.

The genes are TRBV6-5 and TRBJ2-3, with D uncertain. Trimming left V 11 bases short and J 2 bases short, with 14 bases between. Germline CDR1 MNHEY, CDR2 SVGAGI. CDR3 length: 13 residues. The CDR3 protein is CASTTSYTDTQYF. The CDR3 DNA follows: TGTGCCTCCACAACGTCCTACACAGATACGCAGTATTTT.

This chain connects TRBV5-4 to TRBJ2-4; D may be TRBD1 or TRBD2 (6 bases each). From germline, CDR1 is SGHNT and CDR2 YYREEE (reference sequence). The CDR3 sequence is 15 residues long. The V gene lost 4 bases and the J gene lost 7 bases, with 18 bases spanning the gap. This CDR3 is CASSLHSRRGNIQYF. The CDR3 nucleotides read TGTGCCAGCAGCCTTCACAGCCGGAGGGGGAACATTCAGTACTTC.

The gene calls are TRBV21-1 and TRBJ2-7; the tabulated D call, TRBD1, remains unverified against the DNA. TRBV21-1 is a recognized pseudogene. This CDR3 region has 17 residues. CDR3 in amino acids: CASSGAGTGGFIYEQYF. The DNA of the CDR3 is TGTGCCAGCAGCGGGGCCGGGACAGGGGGCTTTATATACGAGCAGTACTTC.

The chain links TRBV30 to TRBJ1-2, with 7 bases that match TRBD1. CDR3 length: 13 amino acids. The ends lost 0 bases at V and 5 bases at J; junction bases unmatched: 3. The germline V gene has CDR1 GTSNPN and CDR2 SVGIG (reference sequence). Here the CDR3 reads CAWSVQGWYGYTF. Here the CDR3 DNA reads TGTGCCTGGAGTGTACAGGGGTGGTATGGCTACACCTTC.

The chain uses TRBV7-2 and TRBJ1-1; possibly TRBD1 for D (6 bases). In germline, CDR1 is SGHTA, CDR2 FQGNSA. Trimming took off 5 bases at V and 2 bases at J, with 12 bases between the two ends. CDR3 size: 14 residues. This CDR3 is CASSPGTFNTEAFF. CDR3 sequence (DNA): TGTGCCAGCAGCCCCGGGACATTTAACACTGAAGCTTTCTTT.

The gene calls are TRBV28 and TRBJ1-2; D is unclear. In germline, CDR1 is MDHEN, CDR2 SYDVKM. CDR3 length: 13 residues. V dropped 4 bases and J dropped 4 bases, with 10 bases sitting between them. CDR3 coding DNA: TGTGCCAGCAGTTCCGAGCACAGCTATGGCTACACCTTC. Translation: CASSSEHSYGYTF.